This TCR beta chain was recorded in a study of Tregs in tolerant kidney transplant recipients. TCRdb's copy holds only in-frame clones and misses some; the assay was immunoSEQ multiplex PCR. This repertoire shows fewer than 150,000 clones, 92% found once; its top ten account for around 0.58%. Sequencing was performed on CD4+ T cells from blood. This TCR derives from a human donor in good health.

CDR3 nucleotide sequence: TGTGCCATCAGTGACGAAGGGGAGGTGAACACTGAAGCTTTCTTT. Translated, it gives CAISDEGEVNTEAFF. This rearrangement joins TRBV10-3 to TRBJ1-1, with a weak D call TRBD1 (5 bases). The CDR3 length is 15 residues. Trimming took 3 bases from V and 0 from J, leaving 11 bases between them. Looked up from germline, CDR1 is ENHRY and CDR2 is SYGVKD.